A selection of T cell receptor beta chains follows, all from one sample in a study of T cells in Graves' hyperthyroidism and ophthalmopathy. TCRdb recomputed calls from the multiplex PCR reads with MiXCR, one row per CDR3 protein. The sample holds 340,000 or so distinct CDR3 sequences, around a sixth seen once. Sequenced input: blood. The origin of the receptors is a woman between 45 and 60 years old with Graves' hyperthyroidism. CDR3s include the opening cysteine and the closing phenylalanine or tryptophan. D genes are given only for firm matches. A clone size is listed for some rows: how often the clone was seen (once, few, many), or a class if it is expanded.

V gene	clone size	J gene	D gene	CDR3 protein	CDR3 DNA
TRBV3-1	many	TRBJ2-2	NA	CASSQGEANTGELFF	TGTGCCAGCAGCCAAGGGGAGGCGAACACCGGGGAGCTGTTTTTT
TRBV25-1	few	TRBJ2-1	NA	CASSRGLAPRNEQFF	TGTGCCAGCAGCCGAGGACTTGCGCCGCGCAATGAGCAGTTCTTC
TRBV7-8	large	TRBJ2-3	TRBD2	CASSLNAGAGNTQYF	TGTGCCAGCAGCTTAAACGCGGGAGCGGGGAATACGCAGTATTTT
TRBV19	once	TRBJ2-2	TRBD2	CASSMGLANTGELFF	TGTGCCAGTAGTATGGGACTAGCGAACACCGGGGAGCTGTTTTTT
TRBV2	many	TRBJ2-1	NA	CASSDGQLLEQFF	TGTGCCAGCAGTGACGGACAACTTCTTGAGCAGTTCTTC
TRBV19	NA	TRBJ1-5	TRBD1	CTSSAQGQINQPQHF	TGTACCAGTAGTGCCCAGGGACAGATAAATCAGCCCCAGCATTTT
TRBV12-3/TRBV12-4	many	TRBJ2-1	NA	CASSWEAVVDEQFF	TGTGCCAGCAGTTGGGAGGCGGTGGTGGATGAGCAGTTCTTC
TRBV11-2	many	TRBJ2-1	TRBD2	CASSLVMGLGVNEQFF	TGTGCCAGCAGCTTAGTGATGGGACTAGGGGTGAACGAGCAGTTCTTC
TRBV28	NA	TRBJ1-1	NA	CASIQGAVMNTEAFF	TGTGCCAGCATCCAAGGGGCAGTAATGAACACTGAAGCTTTCTTT
TRBV20-1	NA	TRBJ2-1	TRBD2	CSAPGLGVSEQFF	TGCAGTGCCCCGGGACTAGGAGTATCTGAGCAGTTCTTC
TRBV27	NA	TRBJ2-3	NA	CASRWGAGGTDTQYF	TGTGCCAGCAGATGGGGGGCAGGGGGCACAGATACGCAGTATTTT
TRBV28	few	TRBJ2-1	NA	CASSLYRGLYNEQFF	TGTGCCAGCAGTTTGTATCGGGGGCTATACAATGAGCAGTTCTTC
TRBV5-1	few	TRBJ2-1	TRBD2	CASSKEIAGVEQFF	TGCGCCAGCAGCAAGGAAATAGCGGGAGTTGAGCAGTTCTTC
TRBV15	many	TRBJ1-2	TRBD1	CATSKGQGFYGYTF	TGTGCCACCAGTAAGGGACAGGGGTTCTATGGCTACACCTTC
TRBV6-1	few	TRBJ1-4	NA	CASSERAGGDEKLFF	TGTGCCAGCAGTGAACGAGCTGGGGGAGATGAAAAACTGTTTTTT
TRBV7-6	few	TRBJ1-5	TRBD1	CASSLGGGDSNQPQHF	TGTGCCAGCAGCTTAGGAGGGGGCGATAGCAATCAGCCCCAGCATTTT
TRBV28	many	TRBJ2-5	TRBD2	CASMRGAETQYF	TGTGCCAGCATGCGGGGGGCCGAGACCCAGTACTTC
TRBV7-9	NA	TRBJ1-4	NA	CASSPSNEKPFF	TGTGCCAGCAGCCCCAGTAATGAAAAACCGTTTTTT
TRBV20-1	NA	TRBJ2-2	TRBD2	CSATLAGANTGELFF	TGCAGTGCAACCCTAGCGGGAGCTAACACCGGGGAGCTGTTTTTT
TRBV6-1	few	TRBJ2-7	NA	CASRPQGLTHEQYF	TGTGCCAGCAGACCCCAGGGTCTAACCCACGAGCAGTACTTC
TRBV3-1	many	TRBJ1-5	NA	CASSQDTGSQPQHF	TGTGCCAGCAGCCAAGATACGGGGAGTCAGCCCCAGCATTTT
TRBV6-6	many	TRBJ2-5	TRBD2	CASSYSLAGALQETQYF	TGTGCCAGCAGTTACTCCCTAGCGGGGGCCTTACAAGAGACCCAGTACTTC
TRBV3-1	NA	TRBJ2-1	TRBD2	CASSPLAGAVRNEQFF	TGTGCCAGCAGCCCCTTAGCGGGAGCGGTTCGCAATGAGCAGTTCTTC
TRBV5-1	few	TRBJ1-4	TRBD1	CASSLTGTETLPGEKLFF	TGCGCCAGCAGCTTAACCGGGACAGAAACTCTCCCGGGTGAAAAACTGTTTTTT
TRBV5-1	few	TRBJ1-1	NA	CASSLVGQSYMNTEAFF	TGCGCCAGCAGCTTGGTGGGGCAAAGTTACATGAACACTGAAGCTTTCTTT
TRBV28	NA	TRBJ2-6	NA	CASSLAGRSGANVLTF	TGTGCCAGCAGTTTAGCCGGGCGCTCTGGGGCCAACGTCCTGACTTTC
TRBV19	few	TRBJ1-5	NA	CASNEGMVSNQPQHF	TGTGCCAGTAACGAGGGAATGGTAAGCAATCAGCCCCAGCATTTT
TRBV19	NA	TRBJ1-5	NA	CASSPKPPALRGQPQHF	TGTGCCAGTAGCCCTAAGCCTCCGGCCCTGAGAGGTCAGCCCCAGCATTTT
TRBV12-3/TRBV12-4	many	TRBJ1-5	NA	CASSLDTSNQPQHF	TGTGCCAGCAGCCTTGACACTAGCAATCAGCCCCAGCATTTT
TRBV29-1	many	TRBJ2-5	NA	CSVAGIGQETQYF	TGCAGCGTTGCCGGGATTGGGCAAGAGACCCAGTACTTC
TRBV5-4	many	TRBJ2-3	NA	CASSFRSDTQYF	TGTGCCAGCAGCTTCAGGTCTGATACGCAGTATTTT
TRBV27	few	TRBJ1-1	NA	CASSLNRDFLNTEAFF	TGTGCCAGCAGTTTAAACAGGGATTTCCTGAACACTGAAGCTTTCTTT
TRBV6-1	NA	TRBJ2-3	NA	CASSSASGPDTQYF	TGTGCCAGCAGTTCAGCGTCGGGCCCAGATACGCAGTATTTT